The 7 T cell receptor beta chains reported below all come from one sample, sequenced in a study of T cells in Graves' hyperthyroidism and ophthalmopathy. RNA transcripts were the template for amplifying TCR beta CDR3 regions. A set of HTBI primers served as the primers for a first-round RT-PCR of the TCR CDR3. MiXCR, run by TCRdb on the multiplex PCR reads, gives a single entry per CDR3 protein. Of a few hundred thousand distinct CDR3 sequences in the sample, around 20% are singletons; the top ten hold less than 30%. What was sequenced was blood. These receptors were collected from a man aged 18 to 30 with Graves' hyperthyroidism.

The chain uses TRBV10-3 and TRBJ2-5; 7 nucleotides line up with TRBD2. The J segment lost 5 bases and the V segment lost 4 bases, leaving 1 base of the junction unmatched. Germline V gene data show CDR1 as ENHRY and CDR2 as SYGVKD. This CDR3 comprises 12 residues. As DNA, the CDR3 is TGTGCCATCAGTGTTAGCGGGGAGACCCAGTACTTC. Translating gives CAISVSGETQYF.

This clonotype came up a few times. The genes are TRBV7-2 and TRBJ2-5; 11 bases fit TRBD2. CDR1 and CDR2 (germline): SGHTA, FQGNSA. The CDR3 has 15 residues. J lost 5 bases, V lost 5 bases, and 7 bases had no gene match. The CDR3 nucleotides are TGTGCCAGCAGCGTCCGACTAGCGGGAAGGGAGACCCAGTACTTC. Translating it yields CASSVRLAGRETQYF.

The DNA of the CDR3 is TGTGCCAGCAGTGGGTCCATCGACAGGGGTCCCTACGAGCAGTACTTC. This translates into CASSGSIDRGPYEQYF. The chain uses TRBV2 and TRBJ2-7, with 8 bases matching TRBD1. CDR3 size: 16 residues. Trimming cost V 4 bases and J 2 bases; bases outside gene matches: 10. Germline V gene sequence: CDR1 SNHLY, CDR2 FYNNEI.

The chain employs TRBV11-2 and TRBJ1-1; 8 bases match TRBD1. Germline trimming cut 5 bases from V and 5 bases from J; bases unmatched to any gene: 16. In germline, CDR1 is SGHAT, CDR2 FQNNGV. CDR3 size: 17 residues. CDR3 sequence: CASSPGGGGGLWTEAFF. CDR3 nucleotides: TGTGCCAGCAGCCCAGGGGGCGGGGGCGGGCTGTGGACTGAAGCTTTCTTT.

This clonotype came up many times. One end of the junction varies from germline; a read error may be responsible. The V and J genes are TRBV19 and TRBJ1-1; possibly TRBD1 for D (5 bases). The CDR3 covers 14 residues. Germline CDR1 LNHDA, CDR2 SQIVND (reference sequence). CDR3 loop: CASSIPGANTETFF. CDR3 coding DNA: TGTGCCAGTAGTATCCCCGGGGCGAATACTGAAACTTTCTTT. The full variable domain, rest sourced from reference TRBV19 and TRBJ1-1, is DGGITQSPKYLFRKEGQNVTLSCEQNLNHDAMYWYRQDPGQGLRLIYYSQIVNDFQKGDIAEGYSVSREKKESFPLTVTSAQKNPTAFYLCASSIPGANTETFFGQGTRLTVV.

J is TRBJ2-5 and V is TRBV13; tentative D call: TRBD2 (6 bases). Germline CDR1 is PRHDT and CDR2 is FYEKMQ (reference sequence). V lost 2 bases and J lost 5, with 12 bases in between. The CDR3 is 14 amino acids. In DNA, the CDR3 is TGTGCCAGCAGCTTAACAGAGGAGGGCGAGACCCAGTACTTC. Translated: CASSLTEEGETQYF.

The sample holds many counts of this clonotype. V usage is TRBV4-1 and J usage is TRBJ1-1, with unresolved D. Germline lookup yields CDR1 MGHRA and CDR2 YSYEKL. There are 17 residues in the CDR3. V was pared by 1 base and J by 3 bases, with 18 bases between. CDR3 sequence reads: CASSQGWSARRDTEAFF. The CDR3, as DNA: TGCGCCAGCAGCCAAGGTTGGAGCGCCCGGAGGGACACTGAAGCTTTCTTT.